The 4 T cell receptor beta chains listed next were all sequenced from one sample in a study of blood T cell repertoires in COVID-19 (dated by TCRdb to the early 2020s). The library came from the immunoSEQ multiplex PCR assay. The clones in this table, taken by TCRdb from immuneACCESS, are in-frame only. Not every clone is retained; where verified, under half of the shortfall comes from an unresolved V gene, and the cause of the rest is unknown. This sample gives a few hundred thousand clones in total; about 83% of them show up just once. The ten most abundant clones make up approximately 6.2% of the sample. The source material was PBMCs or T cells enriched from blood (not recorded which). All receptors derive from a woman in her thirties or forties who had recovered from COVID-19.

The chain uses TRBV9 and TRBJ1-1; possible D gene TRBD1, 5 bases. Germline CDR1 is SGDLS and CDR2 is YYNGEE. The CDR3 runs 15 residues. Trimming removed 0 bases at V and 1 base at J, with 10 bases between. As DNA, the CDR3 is TGTGCCAGCAGCGTAGGTGGGGGGACGAACACTGAAGCTTTCTTT. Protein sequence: CASSVGGGTNTEAFF.

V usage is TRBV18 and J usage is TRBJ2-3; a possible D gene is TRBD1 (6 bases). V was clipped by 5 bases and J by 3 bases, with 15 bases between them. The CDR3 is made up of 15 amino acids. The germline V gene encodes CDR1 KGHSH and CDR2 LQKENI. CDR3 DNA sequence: TGTGCCAGCTCAGGACGACAGGACGGAACAGATACGCAGTATTTT. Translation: CASSGRQDGTDTQYF.

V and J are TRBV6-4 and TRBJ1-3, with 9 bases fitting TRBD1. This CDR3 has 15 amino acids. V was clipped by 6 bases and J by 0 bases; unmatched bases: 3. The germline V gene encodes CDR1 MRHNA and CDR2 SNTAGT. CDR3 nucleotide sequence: TGTGCCAGCAGGGGACAGGGTAACTCTGGAAACACCATATATTTT. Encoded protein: CASRGQGNSGNTIYF.

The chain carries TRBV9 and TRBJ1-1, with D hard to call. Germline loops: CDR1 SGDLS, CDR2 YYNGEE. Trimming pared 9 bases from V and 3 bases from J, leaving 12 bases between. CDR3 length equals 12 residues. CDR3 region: CATSNGDTEAFF. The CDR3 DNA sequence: TGTGCCACCTCAAACGGGGACACTGAAGCTTTCTTT.